Below, 6 T cell receptor beta chains from the same sample are listed, as sequenced in a study of blood T cell repertoires in COVID-19. TCRdb keeps only in-frame clones here, not all; method: immunoSEQ multiplex PCR. Of roughly 200,000 clones in the sample, roughly 84% were seen once. The sample comprised peripheral blood. These receptors all stem from a woman at least 80 years old with acute or convalescent COVID-19.

This clone was recorded once. The chain is built from TRBV5-8 and TRBJ1-4, with D unresolved. Germline loops: CDR1 SGHTS, CDR2 YDEGEE. Deletions cut 5 bases from V and 7 bases from J, with 6 bases between. The CDR3 contains 11 residues. Here the CDR3 DNA reads TGTGCCAGCAGGCTAACTGAAAAACTGTTTTTT. Translating it yields CASRLTEKLFF. The full variable domain, rest sourced from reference TRBV5-8 and TRBJ1-4, is EAGVTQSPTHLIKTRGQQATLRCSPISGHTSVYWYQQALGLGLQFLLWYDEGEERNRGNFPPRFSGRQFPNYSSELNVNALELEDSALYLCASRLTEKLFFGSGTQLSVL.

The chain uses TRBV27 and TRBJ2-1, with a tentative D call TRBD1 (6 bases). This CDR3 has 16 amino acids. Germline loops: CDR1 MNHEY, CDR2 SMNVEV (reference sequence). Trimming removed 7 bases at V and 0 bases at J, with 16 bases between. DNA of the CDR3: TGTGCCAGCAAGTTTGGGGGCAGTGGCTCCTACAATGAGCAGTTCTTC. Its translation is CASKFGGSGSYNEQFF.

The rearrangement uses TRBV27 and TRBJ2-1, with TRBD2 as a possible D gene (6 bases). The CDR3 totals 12 residues. Germline V gene lookup returns CDR1 MNHEY and CDR2 SMNVEV (reference sequence). Trimming removed 2 bases at V and 9 bases at J, with 8 bases between. The CDR3 nucleotides are TGTGCCAGCAGTTTACCGCGGGGTGAGCAGTTCTTC. This translates into CASSLPRGEQFF.

The gene calls are TRBV6-6 and TRBJ2-2; no firm D call. The CDR3 is 16 residues long. Germline CDR1 reads MNHNY; CDR2 reads SVGAGI (reference sequence). V lost 0 bases and J 7 bases, leaving 15 bases between the germline ends. The CDR3 sequence: CASSYSTPNSGGELFF. As DNA, the CDR3 is TGTGCCAGCAGTTACTCGACCCCTAACTCGGGCGGGGAGCTGTTTTTT.

The chain couples TRBV4-2 to TRBJ2-7; 14 nucleotides match TRBD2. Germline loops: CDR1 LGHNA, CDR2 YNFKEQ. J gave up 3 bases and V 1 base, and 5 bases lay outside the gene matches. CDR3 length equals 17 residues. The CDR3 DNA reads TGTGCCAGCAGCCAAGCTGGGACTAGCGGGAGAGGCTACGAGCAGTACTTC. This gives the protein CASSQAGTSGRGYEQYF.

The genes are TRBV29-1 and TRBJ1-3; D not resolved. The CDR3 sequence is 13 residues long. Trimming stripped 4 bases from V and 0 bases from J, with 7 bases between. Per the germline V gene, CDR1 is SQVTM and CDR2 is ANQGSEA. Here the CDR3 DNA reads TGCAGCGTTGTGGCAGGCTCTGGAAACACCATATATTTT. This gives the protein CSVVAGSGNTIYF. The entire variable domain, with the rest obtained from reference TRBV29-1 and TRBJ1-3, is as follows: SAVISQKPSRDICQRGTSLTIQCQVDSQVTMMFWYRQQPGQSLTLIATANQGSEATYESGFVIDKFPISRPNLTFSTLTVSNMSPEDSSIYLCSVVAGSGNTIYFGEGSWLTVV.